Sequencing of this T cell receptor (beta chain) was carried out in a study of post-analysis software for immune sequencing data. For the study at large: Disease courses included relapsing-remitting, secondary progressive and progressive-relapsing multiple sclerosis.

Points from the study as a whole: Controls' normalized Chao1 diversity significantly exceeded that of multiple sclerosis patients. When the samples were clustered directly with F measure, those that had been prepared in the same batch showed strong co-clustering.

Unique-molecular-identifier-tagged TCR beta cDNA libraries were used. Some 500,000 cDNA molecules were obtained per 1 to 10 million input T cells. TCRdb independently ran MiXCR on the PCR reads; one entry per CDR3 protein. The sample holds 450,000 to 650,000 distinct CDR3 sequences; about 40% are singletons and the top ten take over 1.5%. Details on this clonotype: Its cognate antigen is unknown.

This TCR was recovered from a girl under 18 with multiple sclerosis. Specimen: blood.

CDR3 amino acids: CASRRTTETQYF. DNA for the CDR3: TGTGCCAGCAGGAGGACTACAGAGACCCAGTACTTC. The chain employs TRBV12-3 or TRBV12-4 and TRBJ2-5, with D possibly matching TRBD2 (6 bases). Trimming cost V 6 bases and J 4 bases, with 9 bases left between them. The CDR3 contains 12 residues.